This TCR beta chain was identified during a study of blood T cell repertoires in COVID-19. Repertoires were generated with immunoSEQ multiplex PCR, while TCRdb's copy carries only in-frame clones and drops some. The sample has roughly 120,000 clones; roughly 85% are singletons. Germline CDR1 and CDR2: MRHNA and SNTAGT. The germline V and J ends were trimmed by 0 bases and 8 bases, with 14 bases remaining between them. The CDR3 is 15 amino acids. The sequence derives from a man aged 35-49 years with acute or convalescent COVID-19. V and J are TRBV6-4 and TRBJ2-1, with D maybe TRBD2 (7 bases). Sequencing was carried out using peripheral blood. For the CDR3, the DNA is TGTGCCAGCAGTGACTCGATAGGGGGGGGCGATGAGCAGTTCTTC. The encoded protein is CASSDSIGGGDEQFF.